Shown below are 30 T cell receptor beta chains from a single sample sequenced in a study of T cell clonality in common variable immunodeficiency. Study outcomes and limitations: Common variable immunodeficiency TCR beta sequences reportedly had fewer deletions and N-nucleotide insertions.

Their target antigens are unknown. The assay was immunoSEQ multiplex PCR, and TCRdb's table has in-frame clones only and misses some. The sample gives some 11,000 clones, none seen only once, and the top ten clones hold roughly 6.2%. Material for sequencing was peripheral blood mononuclear cells. These receptors were collected from a human donor with common variable immunodeficiency.

By proportion, this clone is medium-sized. The read terminates 3 residues before the CDR3 end, so the remaining end is supplied by the germline J gene. The sample holds other DNA sequences that translate to the same CDR3. The chain joins TRBV18 to TRBJ2-1, with a possible D match to TRBD2 (5 bases). Germline V gives CDR1 KGHSH, CDR2 LQKENI. This CDR3 comprises 12 residues. Trimming removed 3 bases from V and 8 bases from J, with 8 bases in between. The CDR3: CASSPSSDEQFF. Partial CDR3 DNA: TGTGCCAGCTCACCTAGTAGCGATGAG.

This clone has more than one count but fewer than ten. The CDR3 bases that were read are TGTGCCAGCTCTAGAGCGGGAGTTGCCTACGAG. This sequence encodes CASSRAGVAYE. The complete CDR3 protein is CASSRAGVAYEQYF. This rearrangement joins TRBV18 to TRBJ2-7, with 8 nucleotides matching TRBD2. The DNA ends 3 residues before the CDR3 does, and the rest of the CDR3 is filled in from the germline J gene. The CDR3 is 14 amino acids. Germline V gives CDR1 KGHSH, CDR2 LQKENI. Unmatched junction bases numbered 6, after V lost 6 bases and J lost 2 bases.

This clone was observed a few times. The read terminates 3 residues ahead of where the CDR3 ends, so the germline J gene completes it. This rearrangement joins TRBV5-1 to TRBJ2-5, with TRBD2 as a possible D gene (6 bases). CDR3 length: 14 amino acids. Per the germline V gene, CDR1 is SGHRS and CDR2 is YFSETQ. Trimming shortened V by 0 bases and J by 5 bases, and 11 bases separated the two germline ends. CDR3 DNA, as far as it was read: TGCGCCAGCAGCTTGGTGTCTGGGGGGGAGACC. Translation gives CASSLVSGGET. The whole CDR3 sequence reads CASSLVSGGETQYF.

This clone has only a few counts. The sequenced fragment ends 3 residues before the CDR3 boundary, so the rest is inferred from the germline J gene. The genes are TRBV19 and TRBJ2-1, with 11 bases fitting TRBD2. Germline CDR1 reads LNHDA; CDR2 reads SQIVND (reference sequence). CDR3 length: 17 amino acids. V lost 7 bases and J lost 4; bases outside the gene matches: 12. Incomplete CDR3 DNA: TGTGCCAGTATCGGGACTAGCGGAAACCTAGTTTACAATGAG. Translating it yields CASIGTSGNLVYNE. The complete CDR3 sequence is CASIGTSGNLVYNEQFF.

On this clone: Read data end 3 residues before the CDR3 end; the end is taken from the germline J gene. The J gene is TRBJ2-5, the V gene TRBV19; the match to TRBD1 covers 9 bases. The CDR3 is 15 amino acids. CDR1 and CDR2 from the germline V gene are LNHDA and SQIVND (reference sequence). After removal of 6 bases from V and 1 base from J, the junction contained 6 bases not matched to a gene. This CDR3 is CASSKGQGLQETQYF. The sequenced CDR3 bases are TGTGCCAGTAGCAAGGGACAGGGCCTCCAAGAGACC.

Judged by abundance, this clone is medium-sized. The observed sequence ends 3 residues before the CDR3 terminus, with the missing tail filled in from the germline J gene. The chain links TRBV19 to TRBJ2-3, with 7 bases identical to TRBD2. This CDR3 comprises 15 residues. CDR1 and CDR2 from the germline V gene are LNHDA and SQIVND (reference sequence). V lost 5 bases to trimming and J lost 2 bases; unmatched junction nucleotides: 7. The chain's CDR3 is CASSVTGTITDTQYF. Incomplete CDR3 DNA: TGTGCCAGTAGTGTAACCGGGACTATCACAGATACG. The complete variable domain, with remaining parts taken from reference TRBV19 and TRBJ2-3, reads DGGITQSPKYLFRKEGQNVTLSCEQNLNHDAMYWYRQDPGQGLRLIYYSQIVNDFQKGDIAEGYSVSREKKESFPLTVTSAQKNPTAFYLCASSVTGTITDTQYFGPGTRLTVL.

As regards this clone: With the read ending 3 residues before the CDR3 end, the germline J gene is used to fill in that end. The rearrangement joins TRBV30 to TRBJ2-5; TRBD2 might be the D (5 bases). CDR1 GTSNPN and CDR2 SVGIG come from the germline V gene (reference sequence). The CDR3 contains 15 residues. Trimming shortened V by 4 bases and J by 4 bases, and 19 bases separated the two germline ends. CDR3 in amino acids: CAWTGWSRRRETQYF. Incomplete CDR3 DNA: TGTGCCTGGACGGGGTGGAGCAGGAGGAGAGAGACC.

In its sample, this clone was seen a few times. The read terminates 3 residues before the CDR3 end, so the remaining end is supplied by the germline J gene. The rearrangement links TRBV19 to TRBJ2-7; TRBD2 matches 8 bases. The CDR3 has 16 residues. Germline CDR1 reads LNHDA; CDR2 reads SQIVND (reference sequence). The junction had 13 bases not matched to a gene; V was cut back by 6 bases and J by 3 bases. This chain's CDR3 is CASSPWPAGDHYEQYF. The covered CDR3 bases are TGTGCCAGTAGCCCCTGGCCAGCGGGAGACCACTACGAG.

This clone came up a few times. The CDR3 is cut off 3 residues early in the read; its end comes from the germline J gene. The V and J genes are TRBV19 and TRBJ2-1; 10 bases match TRBD1. The CDR3 spans 16 residues. Germline V gene lookup returns CDR1 LNHDA and CDR2 SQIVND (reference sequence). With 7 bases clipped from V and 5 bases from J, the junction kept 11 bases outside the gene matches. CDR3: CASTPGQGQVNNEQFF. CDR3 DNA (partial): TGTGCCAGTACCCCGGGACAGGGGCAGGTAAACAATGAG.

CDR3 DNA, as far as it was read: TGTGCCAGCTCACCAGGGGCAGGGGGCTTTACTGCCGATACG. Its translation is CASSPGAGGFTADT. The full CDR3 is CASSPGAGGFTADTQYF. The rearrangement joins TRBV18 to TRBJ2-3; 8 nucleotides align to TRBD1. The sequenced fragment ends 3 residues before the CDR3 boundary, so the rest is inferred from the germline J gene. Germline lookup yields CDR1 KGHSH and CDR2 LQKENI. V trimming: 2 bases; J trimming: 6 bases; junction bases outside the gene matches: 13. The CDR3 has 17 residues.

In this sample, this clone turned up a few times. The CDR3 is CAWSVRTSSAAETQYF. The DNA read from the CDR3 is TGTGCCTGGAGTGTAAGGACTAGCTCGGCCGCGGAGACC. The rearrangement links TRBV30 to TRBJ2-5; TRBD2 matches at 8 bases. The read ends 3 residues before the CDR3 terminus; that terminus is restored from the germline J gene. The germline V gene encodes CDR1 GTSNPN and CDR2 SVGIG (reference sequence). This CDR3 is 16 amino acids long. V lost 0 bases to trimming and J lost 5 bases; unmatched junction nucleotides: 11.

A note on this clone: The sequence runs out 3 residues before the end of the CDR3; the remainder is reconstructed from the germline J gene. This chain uses TRBV7-9 with TRBJ2-1; TRBD2 agrees at 9 bases. Losses at the gene ends were 7 bases for V and 5 bases for J; bases not matched to a gene: 9. The CDR3 runs to 15 residues. The germline gives CDR1 SEHNR, CDR2 FQNEAQ (reference sequence). CDR3 residues: CASTPPGGRDNEQFF. Partial CDR3 DNA: TGTGCCAGCACGCCCCCCGGCGGGAGGGACAATGAG.

Note on this clone: The read halts 3 residues ahead of the CDR3 end, with the missing end drawn from the germline J gene. The chain couples TRBV7-9 to TRBJ1-2; no definite D call. The V gene lost 5 bases and the J gene lost 4 bases, with 17 bases spanning the gap. The CDR3 consists of 15 residues. CDR1 SEHNR and CDR2 FQNEAQ come from the germline V gene (reference sequence). CDR3 amino acids: CASSHDAGKSYGYTF. The sequenced CDR3 bases are TGTGCCAGCAGCCACGACGCGGGAAAAAGCTATGGC.

This clone was recorded a few times. The read ends 3 residues early relative to the CDR3; the germline J gene fills the gap. The chain is built from TRBV6-1 and TRBJ2-3, with unresolved D. Trimming removed 3 bases at V and 6 bases at J, with 19 bases between. The germline CDR1 and CDR2 sequences are MNHNS and SASEGT. The CDR3 spans 16 residues. CDR3 loop: CASSDWANSLSDTQYF. The sequenced CDR3 bases are TGTGCCAGCAGTGATTGGGCGAACTCGTTGTCGGATACG.

To note about this clone: Read data end 3 residues before the CDR3 end; the end is taken from the germline J gene. The rearrangement links TRBV2 to TRBJ2-5; 14 positions match TRBD2. The CDR3 length is 19 residues. Germline-derived CDR1 and CDR2 are SNHLY and FYNNEI. Trimming at V came to 7 bases and at J to 1 base, leaving 14 bases not matched to a gene. The CDR3 DNA, read in part, is TGTGCCAGCATCCGAGGCCGGACTAGCGGGAGGACAGGCCAAGAGACC. Translated: CASIRGRTSGRTGQET. The whole CDR3 protein reads CASIRGRTSGRTGQETQYF.

This clone is termed medium-sized. The read is 3 residues too short to cover the CDR3 end, so that end is filled in from the germline J gene. The chain carries TRBV9 and TRBJ2-7, with TRBD1 as a possible D gene (6 bases). Trimming took 4 bases from V and 2 from J, leaving 16 bases between them. Germline V gene sequence: CDR1 SGDLS, CDR2 YYNGEE. The CDR3 is 15 residues long. The sequenced part of the CDR3 DNA is TGTGCCAGCAGCCGTGTTTTGGACAGTCCCTACGAG. Residues: CASSRVLDSPYE. In full, the CDR3 is CASSRVLDSPYEQYF.

On this clone itself: The CDR3 extends 3 residues past the end of the read, so its final part is completed from the germline J gene. V and J are TRBV30 and TRBJ2-3; tentative D call: TRBD2 (7 bases). Germline assignment: CDR1 GTSNPN and CDR2 SVGIG (reference sequence). CDR3 length: 15 amino acids. V was trimmed by 3 bases and J by 4 bases, leaving 17 bases between them. Here the CDR3 reads CAWRGAGVGSDTQYF. CDR3 DNA, as far as it was read: TGTGCCTGGAGGGGGGCGGGAGTGGGGTCAGATACG.

This clone is medium-sized. At one end, the junction sequence differs from germline, possibly due to a read error. The read falls 3 residues short of the CDR3 end, and the missing part is taken from the germline J gene. This chain links TRBV4-2 with TRBJ2-6; 8 bases fit TRBD2. This CDR3 region has 17 residues. Per germline, CDR1 LGHNA and CDR2 YNFKEQ. The covered CDR3 bases are TGCGCCAGCAGCCAAGAGAACGCGGGAGGTGGGGCCAACGTC. It yields the protein CASSQENAGGGANV. The full CDR3 sequence reads CASSQENAGGGANVLTF.

This clone has only a few counts. The missing CDR3 end, 3 residues past where the read stops, is filled in from the germline J gene. The gene calls are TRBV18 and TRBJ2-5, with unresolved D. Germline lookup yields CDR1 KGHSH and CDR2 LQKENI. The CDR3 sequence is 16 residues long. V was trimmed by 1 base and J by 2 bases, leaving 14 bases between them. The CDR3 DNA, read in part, is TGTGCCAGCTCACCACTCCGCTCTAGGCTACAAGAGACC. Protein sequence: CASSPLRSRLQET. The CDR3 in its entirety is CASSPLRSRLQETQYF.

CDR3 DNA, as far as it was read: TGTGCCAGCTCACCAAATTGGCAGGGCTATGAG. As protein: CASSPNWQGYE. The CDR3, in full, reads CASSPNWQGYEQFF. The chain links TRBV18 to TRBJ2-1; D perhaps matches TRBD1 (5 bases). The read ends 3 residues before the CDR3 terminus; that terminus is restored from the germline J gene. This CDR3 contains 14 residues. Trimming took off 2 bases at V and 8 bases at J, with 13 bases between the two ends. Germline V gives CDR1 KGHSH, CDR2 LQKENI.

Concerning this clone itself: The sequence runs out 3 residues before the end of the CDR3; the remainder is reconstructed from the germline J gene. The chain uses TRBV18 and TRBJ2-3; 10 nucleotides line up with TRBD2. Germline V gives CDR1 KGHSH, CDR2 LQKENI. CDR3 length: 15 amino acids. The part of the CDR3 DNA that was read is TGTGCCAGCTGGGGAGGGTCTAGCGGGAGTTCCGCG. It yields the protein CASWGGSSGSSA. The whole CDR3 region reads CASWGGSSGSSAQYF.

This clone has just a few counts. The read comes to an end 3 residues before the CDR3 does, leaving the germline J gene to fill in the end. The V call is TRBV2, the J call TRBJ2-1; TRBD2 is a possible D gene (5 bases). The V gene lost 4 bases and the J gene lost 4 bases, with 14 bases spanning the gap. Germline CDR1 and CDR2: SNHLY and FYNNEI. The CDR3 extends over 15 amino acids. The covered CDR3 bases are TGTGCCAGCAGTGGGACCGCCGGGGTGTACAATGAG. Residues: CASSGTAGVYNE. The CDR3 in full is CASSGTAGVYNEQFF.

Details on this clone: The CDR3 end is not reached by the read, which stops 3 residues before it; the germline J gene fills it in. The rearrangement uses TRBV18 and TRBJ2-7; tentatively, D is TRBD2 (5 bases). CDR3 length: 13 amino acids. V shed 5 bases and J shed 6 bases, with 14 bases lying between them. CDR1 KGHSH and CDR2 LQKENI come from the germline V gene. The CDR3 bases that were read are TGTGCCAGCTCAGCAATGGACTCCACCGAG. Protein: CASSAMDSTE. The whole CDR3 region reads CASSAMDSTEQYF.

This clone was seen a few times. Read sequence stops 3 residues before the CDR3 end, and the germline J gene provides the missing end. The chain employs TRBV2 and TRBJ2-7, with TRBD1 identical over 7 bases. CDR3 length: 12 residues. Per germline, CDR1 SNHLY and CDR2 FYNNEI. V gave up 7 bases and J gave up 6 bases; unmatched junction bases: 6. The CDR3 DNA, read in part, is TGTGCCAGCACCGAGACAGGGCTCGAG. Protein sequence: CASTETGLE. The full CDR3 reads CASTETGLEQYF.

A word on this clone: Read sequence stops 3 residues before the CDR3 end, and the germline J gene provides the missing end. The chain uses TRBV20-1 and TRBJ2-1; possible D gene TRBD1, 6 bases. Germline-derived CDR1 and CDR2 are DFQATT and SNEGSKA (reference sequence). Trimming shortened V by 5 bases and J by 5 bases, and 16 bases separated the two germline ends. This CDR3 contains 14 residues. The sequenced part of the CDR3 DNA is TGCAGTGCTTCCCGACAGGCTCGGGACAATGAG. Protein sequence: CSASRQARDNE. The CDR3 reads in full as CSASRQARDNEQFF.

This clone was detected only a few times. The read ends 3 residues before the CDR3 terminus; that terminus is restored from the germline J gene. The rearrangement joins TRBV30 to TRBJ2-3, with D tentatively TRBD2 (6 bases). The CDR3 has 13 amino acids. Between the trimmed V and J ends, which lost 4 bases and 3 bases, there was a span of 11 bases. Germline-derived CDR1 and CDR2 are GTSNPN and SVGIG (reference sequence). Partial CDR3 DNA: TGTGCCTGGAAGAGACTAGTGACAGATACG. Encoded protein: CAWKRLVTDT. The entire CDR3 protein is CAWKRLVTDTQYF.

This clone showed up just a few times. Read coverage stops 3 residues before the CDR3 terminus; the germline J gene supplies the remainder. The chain recombines TRBV7-9 with TRBJ1-3, with D uncertain. This CDR3 is 13 amino acids long. Germline CDR1 and CDR2: SEHNR and FQNEAQ (reference sequence). The V and J ends lost 0 bases and 4 bases respectively, with 4 bases between them. Partial CDR3 DNA: TGTGCCAGCAGCTTAGCGAGGGGAAACACC. Translating it yields CASSLARGNT. The entire CDR3 protein is CASSLARGNTIYF. The variable domain in full, completed from reference TRBV7-9 and TRBJ1-3, reads DTGVSQNPRHKITKRGQNVTFRCDPISEHNRLYWYRQTLGQGPEFLTYFQNEAQLEKSRLLSDRFSAERPKGSFSTLEIQRTEQGDSAMYLCASSLARGNTIYFGEGSWLTVV.

To note about this clone: The CDR3 is cut off 3 residues early in the read; its end comes from the germline J gene. This rearrangement joins TRBV2 to TRBJ2-5; TRBD1 agrees at 11 bases. The ends lost 4 bases at V and 5 bases at J; junction bases unmatched: 15. This CDR3 spans 18 amino acids. From germline, CDR1 is SNHLY and CDR2 FYNNEI. The sequenced part of the CDR3 DNA is TGTGCCAGCAGTGTTGTTGGGACAGGGGGTAGCTCTCGGGAGACC. Protein: CASSVVGTGGSSRET. The CDR3 reads in full as CASSVVGTGGSSRETQYF.

By frequency in the sample, this clone is medium-sized. The read comes to an end 3 residues before the CDR3 does, leaving the germline J gene to fill in the end. The rearrangement links TRBV20-1 to TRBJ2-1; TRBD2 matches 7 bases. Germline CDR1 DFQATT, CDR2 SNEGSKA (reference sequence). This CDR3 is built from 17 residues. Trimming took 0 bases from V and 9 from J; bases not matched to a gene: 17. CDR3 DNA (partial): TGCAGTGCTAGAGACTCTTTTCGGCTAGCGGCCCAGGGTGAG. It encodes CSARDSFRLAAQGE. The entire CDR3 protein is CSARDSFRLAAQGEQFF.

As for this clone: The read is 3 residues too short to cover the CDR3 end, so that end is filled in from the germline J gene. The chain couples TRBV19 to TRBJ2-2; D gene ambiguous. Trimming removed 3 bases at V and 6 bases at J, with 5 bases between. The CDR3 covers 12 residues. Germline V lookup: CDR1 LNHDA, CDR2 SQIVND (reference sequence). The CDR3 bases that were read are TGTGCCAGTAGTATGTATGCCGGGGAG. It codes for CASSMYAGE. The whole CDR3 protein is CASSMYAGELFF.